One sample yielded the 16 T cell receptor beta chains listed below, sequenced in a study of CD4+ T cells in melanoma. Some clones are missing from TCRdb's copy, which holds only in-frame ones; the method was immunoSEQ multiplex PCR. The sample includes about 11,000 clones, roughly three fifths of them seen just once. Sample: cells from a culture (not recorded whether cultured in vitro). Receptors were obtained from a human donor with melanoma.

This clone turned up a few times. V and J are TRBV25-1 and TRBJ2-7, with no clear D. With 2 bases removed from V and 2 bases from J, the gap between germline ends came to 13 bases. Looked up from germline, CDR1 is MGHDK and CDR2 is SYGVNS. The CDR3 has 15 residues. CDR3 bases: TGTGCCAGCAGTGAAGTAAGCACAAACCCCTACGAGCAGTACTTC. Translation: CASSEVSTNPYEQYF.

The sample holds one count of this clone. The chain recombines TRBV6-1 with TRBJ2-3, with D uncertain. Germline V lookup: CDR1 MNHNS, CDR2 SASEGT. The CDR3 has 11 amino acids. V was pared by 5 bases and J by 6 bases, with 6 bases between. The CDR3: CASSYMDTQYF. The CDR3 region has the DNA TGTGCCAGCAGTTATATGGATACGCAGTATTTT.

The chain uses TRBV27 and TRBJ1-3; possible D gene TRBD1, 5 bases. The germline V and J ends were trimmed by 10 bases and 4 bases, with 17 bases remaining between them. The CDR3 has 14 amino acids. The germline CDR1 and CDR2 sequences are MNHEY and SMNVEV (reference sequence). CDR3 DNA: TGTGCCATCGTCCTTCACAGGATAGGAAACACCATATATTTT. Protein: CAIVLHRIGNTIYF.

J is TRBJ2-1 and V is TRBV5-1; 8 positions match TRBD2. The V and J ends lost 7 bases and 5 bases, in that order; junction bases with no gene match: 8. This CDR3 spans 14 amino acids. In germline, CDR1 is SGHRS, CDR2 YFSETQ. The CDR3 sequence is CASRLAGRNNEQFF. The CDR3 region has the DNA TGCGCCAGCCGTTTAGCGGGGCGAAACAATGAGCAGTTCTTC.

This chain links TRBV19 with TRBJ2-7; D gene uncertain. The CDR3 loop spans 13 amino acids. The germline V and J ends were trimmed by 1 base and 7 bases, with 11 bases remaining between them. Per germline, CDR1 LNHDA and CDR2 SQIVND (reference sequence). The CDR3 coding sequence is TGTGCCAGTAGTATAGGACCCAAAGGAGAGCAGTACTTC. Amino acids: CASSIGPKGEQYF.

The genes are TRBV29-1 and TRBJ2-3; 10 bases match TRBD1. The CDR3 length is 14 residues. J lost 5 bases, V lost 6 bases, and 8 bases had no gene match. The germline gives CDR1 SQVTM, CDR2 ANQGSEA. CDR3 loop: CSVSWTGGVDTQYF. The CDR3 DNA reads as TGCAGCGTCTCCTGGACAGGGGGAGTAGATACGCAGTATTTT.

The chain links TRBV19 to TRBJ1-2, with 7 bases fitting TRBD1. V was pared by 3 bases and J by 8 bases, with 9 bases of the junction left unmatched. The CDR3 has 14 amino acids. In germline, CDR1 is LNHDA, CDR2 SQIVND (reference sequence). The chain's CDR3 is CASSIGDRVRGYTF. The DNA for the CDR3 is TGTGCCAGTAGTATCGGGGACAGAGTACGGGGCTACACCTTC.

This clone occurred a few times. This sample also contains other DNA sequences that code for the same CDR3. The chain recombines TRBV7-3 with TRBJ2-3; D remains ambiguous. Trimming removed 2 bases at V and 1 base at J, with 4 bases between. This CDR3 contains 13 residues. CDR1 and CDR2 (germline): SGHTA, FQGTGA. CDR3 DNA sequence: TGTGCCAGCAGCTTAGCCCGCACAGATACGCAGTATTTT. Translation: CASSLARTDTQYF.

J is TRBJ1-2 and V is TRBV6-6, with D perhaps matching TRBD1 (5 bases). Trimming took 6 bases from V and 4 from J, leaving 15 bases between them. Germline loops: CDR1 MNHNY, CDR2 SVGAGI (reference sequence). This CDR3 has 14 residues. CDR3 sequence (DNA): TGTGCCAGCAGACCACCAGGGCTCCCCTATGGCTACACCTTC. It specifies CASRPPGLPYGYTF.

This sequence joins TRBV23-1 and TRBJ1-3, with D uncertain. TRBV23-1 is sorted into the ORF group, with uncertain function. V lost 5 bases and J lost 0, with 17 bases in between. This CDR3 has 17 residues. The CDR3 reads CASSTKTKGGSGNTIYF. In DNA form, the CDR3 reads TGCGCCAGCAGTACTAAAACAAAGGGAGGCTCTGGAAACACCATATATTTT.

This rearrangement joins TRBV5-1 to TRBJ2-5, with 7 bases matching TRBD1. This CDR3 spans 16 amino acids. Germline V gene data show CDR1 as SGHRS and CDR2 as YFSETQ. V was clipped by 4 bases and J by 1 base; unmatched bases: 10. The chain's CDR3 is CASSLPHGTAQETQYF. The CDR3 DNA sequence: TGCGCCAGCAGCCTTCCCCACGGGACAGCCCAAGAGACCCAGTACTTC.

The chain combines TRBV5-1 with TRBJ2-6; D uncertain. This CDR3 has 16 residues. Germline V gene lookup returns CDR1 SGHRS and CDR2 YFSETQ. V was cut by 1 base and J by 0 bases, with 8 bases left in between. The CDR3, as DNA: TGCGCCAGCAGCTTGCCACCGACCTCTGGGGCCAACGTCCTGACTTTC. This sequence encodes CASSLPPTSGANVLTF.

This chain connects TRBV5-6 to TRBJ2-7; no reliable D call. Trimming left V 1 base short and J 7 bases short, with 12 bases between. CDR3 length equals 13 residues. From germline, CDR1 is SGHDT and CDR2 YYEEEE. The DNA of the CDR3 is TGTGCCAGCAGCTTGTCCCCGTTCGGGGAGCAGTACTTC. Its translation is CASSLSPFGEQYF. Together with reference TRBV5-6 and TRBJ2-7, the CDR3 gives the full variable domain: DAGVTQSPTHLIKTRGQQVTLRCSPKSGHDTVSWYQQALGQGPQFIFQYYEEEERQRGNFPDRFSGHQFPNYSSELNVNALLLGDSALYLCASSLSPFGEQYFGPGTRLTVT.

The V gene is TRBV7-3, the J gene TRBJ2-3; D may match TRBD1 or TRBD2 (5 bases each). Germline CDR1 SGHTA, CDR2 FQGTGA. The CDR3 has 14 residues. The germline V and J ends were trimmed by 0 bases and 1 base, with 5 bases remaining between them. The CDR3 DNA follows: TGTGCCAGCAGCTTAACGGGGGGCACAGATACGCAGTATTTT. Its translation: CASSLTGGTDTQYF. The whole variable domain, filled in from reference TRBV7-3 and TRBJ2-3, reads GAGVSQTPSNKVTEKGKYVELRCDPISGHTALYWYRQSLGQGPEFLIYFQGTGAADDSGLPNDRFFAVRPEGSVSTLKIQRTERGDSAVYLCASSLTGGTDTQYFGPGTRLTVL.

This chain joins TRBV5-1 and TRBJ2-5; 10 nucleotides line up with TRBD1. Germline CDR1 SGHRS, CDR2 YFSETQ. The CDR3 is 13 residues long. With V trimmed by 4 bases and J by 5 bases, 2 bases remained unmatched. The CDR3 DNA is TGCGCCAGCAGCGGGACAGGGGATGAGACCCAGTACTTC. This encodes CASSGTGDETQYF.

V gene TRBV5-6 combines with J gene TRBJ1-1, with TRBD1 identical over 7 bases. The CDR3 contains 13 residues. CDR1 is SGHDT, CDR2 YYEEEE, per germline. With V trimmed by 2 bases and J by 7 bases, 5 bases remained unmatched. The CDR3 region is CASSFGTEHEAFF. Written as DNA, the CDR3 is TGTGCCAGCAGCTTCGGGACAGAACATGAAGCTTTCTTT. The variable domain in full, completed from reference TRBV5-6 and TRBJ1-1, reads DAGVTQSPTHLIKTRGQQVTLRCSPKSGHDTVSWYQQALGQGPQFIFQYYEEEERQRGNFPDRFSGHQFPNYSSELNVNALLLGDSALYLCASSFGTEHEAFFGQGTRLTVV.